This TCR beta chain was recovered during a study of T cells in Graves' hyperthyroidism and ophthalmopathy. This clonotype showed up many times. RNA transcripts yielded amplified TCR beta CDR3 regions. The primer set for the first-round RT-PCR of the TCR CDR3 was HTBI. TCRdb called the multiplex PCR reads again in MiXCR, with one record for every CDR3 protein. The sample yields approximately 510,000 distinct CDR3 sequences, roughly 20% seen once. The V end was cut by 2 bases, the J end by 5 bases, with 9 bases between. Germline V CDR1 and CDR2: MNHEY, SVGAGI. This CDR3 contains 13 residues. Participants, patients aged 18 to 65, had newly diagnosed hyperthyroidism with a duration under 2 months.

The TCR comes from a young man with Graves' hyperthyroidism. The chain uses TRBV6-5 and TRBJ1-2; TRBD1 is a possible D gene (5 bases). The source material was blood. The CDR3 loop is CASSYVGGYGYTF. CDR3 nucleotide sequence: TGTGCCAGCAGTTACGTTGGGGGTTATGGCTACACCTTC.